The 21 T cell receptor beta chains below were found in one sample sequenced in a study of blood T cell repertoires in COVID-19. Assay: immunoSEQ multiplex PCR; the TCRdb copy retains only in-frame clones and omits some. The data show around 370,000 clones, 85% to 90% seen once. The source material was peripheral blood. These receptors all stem from a woman aged 70-85 years with COVID-19, enrolled during active disease.

The chain recombines TRBV4-1 with TRBJ1-2, with 12 bases matching TRBD1. The CDR3 runs 16 residues. Germline V lookup: CDR1 MGHRA, CDR2 YSYEKL. J lost 3 bases, V lost 3 bases, and 5 bases had no gene match. CDR3 in amino acids: CASSQIGTGGYYGYTF. The CDR3 DNA sequence: TGCGCCAGCAGCCAGATCGGGACAGGGGGCTACTATGGCTACACCTTC.

The chain recombines TRBV30 with TRBJ1-3; 7 bases fit TRBD1. V lost 3 bases to trimming and J lost 2 bases; unmatched junction nucleotides: 1. CDR1 is GTSNPN, CDR2 SVGIG, per germline (reference sequence). The CDR3 runs to 13 residues. CDR3 loop: CAWRTGPGNTIYF. The CDR3 DNA sequence: TGTGCCTGGAGGACAGGGCCTGGAAACACCATATATTTT.

V and J are TRBV7-9 and TRBJ2-7, with D perhaps TRBD1 (6 bases). Germline CDR1 SEHNR, CDR2 FQNEAQ (reference sequence). V lost 6 bases, J lost 2 bases, and 14 bases lay in between. The CDR3 covers 14 residues. The CDR3, as DNA: TGTGCCAGCAGTGCCCGGGACACCACCTACGAGCAGTACTTC. Translation: CASSARDTTYEQYF.

The genes are TRBV7-3 and TRBJ1-2; a weak D match, TRBD1 (5 bases). This CDR3 is built from 17 residues. Trimming cost V 0 bases and J 4 bases, with 18 bases left between them. Germline V lookup: CDR1 SGHTA, CDR2 FQGTGA. The CDR3 coding sequence is TGTGCCAGCAGCTTAACTGGAAAACCCGGCAGGGTCTATGGCTACACCTTC. Protein: CASSLTGKPGRVYGYTF. The full variable domain, its missing parts supplied by reference TRBV7-3 and TRBJ1-2, is GAGVSQTPSNKVTEKGKYVELRCDPISGHTALYWYRQSLGQGPEFLIYFQGTGAADDSGLPNDRFFAVRPEGSVSTLKIQRTERGDSAVYLCASSLTGKPGRVYGYTFGSGTRLTVV.

CDR3 sequence: CASSLGSTGGMGTQYF. The CDR3 DNA is TGTGCCAGCAGCTTGGGTTCGACAGGGGGTATGGGTACGCAGTATTTT. The V and J genes are TRBV5-4 and TRBJ2-3, with 9 bases that match TRBD1. This CDR3 contains 16 residues. Germline CDR1 reads SGHNT; CDR2 reads YYREEE (reference sequence). The ends lost 0 bases at V and 8 bases at J; junction bases unmatched: 10. Filled out from reference TRBV5-4 and TRBJ2-3, the complete variable domain reads ETGVTQSPTHLIKTRGQQVTLRCSSQSGHNTVSWYQQALGQGPQFIFQYYREEENGRGNFPPRFSGLQFPNYSSELNVNALELDDSALYLCASSLGSTGGMGTQYFGPGTRLTVL.

The CDR3 loop is CASSFSGGPGGDQYF. The CDR3, as DNA: TGTGCCAGCAGTTTCAGCGGGGGCCCCGGAGGGGACCAGTACTTC. V usage is TRBV7-6 and J usage is TRBJ2-5, with 8 bases identical to TRBD2. There are 15 residues in the CDR3. Germline CDR1 is SGHVS and CDR2 is FNYEAQ. V gave up 6 bases and J gave up 10 bases; unmatched junction bases: 16.

The genes are TRBV15 and TRBJ2-7; tentative D call: TRBD1 (6 bases). The germline V gene has CDR1 LNHNV and CDR2 YYDKDF (reference sequence). This CDR3 has 14 residues. The V end was cut by 5 bases, the J end by 2 bases, with 13 bases between. The CDR3 DNA reads as TGTGCCACCAGCGTCGGTCAGGGGCCCTACGAGCAGTACTTC. Its protein product is CATSVGQGPYEQYF.

The chain combines TRBV12-5 with TRBJ1-1; no clear D gene. Per germline, CDR1 LGHNT and CDR2 FRNRAP. V gave up 6 bases and J gave up 2 bases, with 4 bases separating them. This CDR3 has 11 residues. The CDR3 protein is CASGLNTEAFF. The CDR3 DNA reads as TGTGCTAGTGGCCTTAACACTGAAGCTTTCTTT.

V and J are TRBV6-6 and TRBJ1-6; D is possibly TRBD1 (5 bases). V lost 0 bases and J 7 bases, leaving 10 bases between the germline ends. Germline-derived CDR1 and CDR2 are MNHNY and SVGAGI (reference sequence). The CDR3 is 15 amino acids. CDR3 protein: CASSYSQGPNSPLHF. CDR3 sequence (DNA): TGTGCCAGCAGTTACTCTCAGGGCCCGAATTCACCCCTCCACTTT.

In this sample, this clone turned up once. The CDR3 loop reads CASSTGTGGLEQYF. DNA of the CDR3: TGTGCCAGCAGCACCGGGACAGGGGGCCTTGAGCAGTACTTC. This chain links TRBV7-8 with TRBJ2-7; TRBD1 agrees at 12 bases. The V and J ends lost 5 bases and 7 bases, in that order; junction bases with no gene match: 6. The CDR3 is 14 amino acids. Germline CDR1 SGHVS, CDR2 FQNEAQ.

The chain uses TRBV28 and TRBJ2-2; 8 nucleotides match TRBD1. Germline lookup yields CDR1 MDHEN and CDR2 SYDVKM. The CDR3 has 15 amino acids. The ends lost 2 bases at V and 5 bases at J; junction bases unmatched: 4. CDR3 sequence: CASSLRQGWTGELFF. CDR3 bases: TGTGCCAGCAGTTTACGACAGGGGTGGACCGGGGAGCTGTTTTTT.

This chain links TRBV15 with TRBJ2-6, with unresolved D. Trimming took off 11 bases at V and 4 bases at J, with 9 bases between the two ends. Looked up from germline, CDR1 is LNHNV and CDR2 is YYDKDF (reference sequence). The CDR3 is 12 residues long. CDR3 DNA sequence: TGTGCCGCAACACCGGGGGCCAACGTCCTGACTTTC. Translated: CAATPGANVLTF.

The chain combines TRBV10-1 with TRBJ1-1; the match to TRBD1 covers 9 bases. CDR3 length: 15 residues. V shed 8 bases, J shed 0 bases, and the junction held 7 bases outside the gene matches. Germline V CDR1 and CDR2: WNHNN, SYGVQD (reference sequence). CDR3 DNA: TGCGCCAGCCGAAGCGACAGGGGGATGAACACTGAAGCTTTCTTT. Its protein is CASRSDRGMNTEAFF.

The chain has TRBV3-1 (or the pseudogene TRBV3-2) and TRBJ2-3; possible D gene TRBD2, 7 bases. This CDR3 has 13 amino acids. Germline values: CDR1 LGHDT, CDR2 YNNKEL (reference sequence). The V end was cut by 7 bases, the J end by 7 bases, with 15 bases between. DNA for the CDR3: TGTGCCAGCACGCGGGGGCTCGGCAATACGCAGTATTTT. It yields the protein CASTRGLGNTQYF.

The J gene is TRBJ1-2, the V gene TRBV7-9; 10 bases line up with TRBD1. CDR3 length equals 17 residues. V was pared by 6 bases and J by 8 bases, with 18 bases of the junction left unmatched. CDR1 is SEHNR and CDR2 is FQNEAQ in the germline V gene (reference sequence). The CDR3 DNA follows: TGTGCCAGCAGAAAAACCGGGACAGGGGTGAAAACTATGGGCTACACCTTC. It is translated as CASRKTGTGVKTMGYTF.

This chain links TRBV10-3 with TRBJ1-1, with D maybe TRBD1 (5 bases). Germline CDR1 reads ENHRY; CDR2 reads SYGVKD. The V end was cut by 2 bases, the J end by 4 bases, with 8 bases between. The CDR3 is made up of 13 amino acids. CDR3 protein: CAISEGGGTEAFF. The DNA for the CDR3 is TGTGCCATCAGTGAGGGGGGAGGCACTGAAGCTTTCTTT.

V usage is TRBV29-1 and J usage is TRBJ1-1, with 9 bases lining up with TRBD1. The J segment lost 5 bases and the V segment lost 6 bases, leaving 4 bases of the junction unmatched. This CDR3 spans 12 amino acids. Germline CDR1 and CDR2: SQVTM and ANQGSEA. The CDR3 nucleotides read TGCAGCGTGGGGACAGGGAGAACTGAAGCTTTCTTT. This translates into CSVGTGRTEAFF.

This clone was seen more than once but under ten times. The V and J genes are TRBV18 and TRBJ1-2; D uncertain. Between the trimmed V and J ends, which lost 3 bases and 0 bases, there was a span of 5 bases. The CDR3 runs 13 residues. Germline assignment: CDR1 KGHSH and CDR2 LQKENI. The CDR3, as DNA: TGTGCCAGCTCACCCGCAGCTAACTATGGCTACACCTTC. Translating gives CASSPAANYGYTF.

The sample holds one count of this clone. The J gene is TRBJ1-1, the V gene TRBV30; D is undetermined. The V end was cut by 5 bases, the J end by 0 bases, with 13 bases between. Germline loops: CDR1 GTSNPN, CDR2 SVGIG (reference sequence). This CDR3 is 14 amino acids long. The CDR3 DNA follows: TGTGCCTGGGTAAAGGCACAGATGAACACTGAAGCTTTCTTT. Its translation: CAWVKAQMNTEAFF.

The chain couples TRBV6-2 or TRBV6-3 to TRBJ2-3; 14 nucleotides agree with TRBD2. This CDR3 has 18 residues. CDR1 and CDR2 (germline): MNHEY, SVGEGT. The ends lost 2 bases at V and 6 bases at J; junction bases unmatched: 10. The CDR3 loop reads CASSYLPGLAGAVDTQYF. CDR3 in DNA: TGTGCCAGCAGTTACCTTCCGGGACTAGCGGGGGCCGTTGATACGCAGTATTTT.

The J gene is TRBJ1-2, the V gene TRBV24-1; 8 bases match TRBD1. V was clipped by 1 base and J by 5 bases; unmatched bases: 2. Germline V gives CDR1 KGHDR, CDR2 SFDVKD. CDR3 length: 14 amino acids. CDR3 DNA sequence: TGTGCCACCAGTGATTTCGACAGGGGATATGGCTACACCTTC. It yields the protein CATSDFDRGYGYTF.